The sequence of this TCR beta chain was determined in a study of shared clonotypes between healthy human individuals. The data were produced by immunoSEQ multiplex PCR, yet TCRdb's version contains in-frame clones alone and is incomplete. The sample holds about 680,000 clones; about 74% are singletons and the top ten take 1.5% to 2%. CDR1 SNHLY and CDR2 FYNNEI come from the germline V gene. The CDR3 is made up of 14 amino acids. V lost 1 base to trimming and J lost 5 bases, with 9 bases between them. Regarding the study as a whole: An anticipated effect of sequencing depth on clonotype sharing among donors was recognized. Naive subsets, compared against memory subsets, generally had larger estimated richness values.

The table lists this clone with a few counts. Its antigen is unidentified. The sequencing sample was made of memory CD4+ T cells sorted from blood. Specified subset: CD45RA-negative fraction. This TCR was recovered from a woman under 40 in good health. The chain carries TRBV2 and TRBJ1-5; D is ambiguous. The CDR3 region is CASSEGSMHQPQHF. The CDR3 DNA follows: TGTGCCAGCAGTGAAGGATCGATGCATCAGCCCCAGCATTTT.